This T cell receptor (beta chain) is drawn from a study of T cell responses to AZD1222 COVID-19 vaccine. The V end was cut by 1 base, the J end by 8 bases, with 10 bases between. Germline-derived CDR1 and CDR2 are SGHRS and YFSETQ. CDR3 length equals 13 residues. Notes on this clone: Its antigen is unidentified.

Study-wide results and caveats: Samples come after the peak T cell response, not at day 14.

TCRdb's table, derived via immunoSEQ multiplex PCR, lists solely in-frame clones and lacks some. The sample has 90,000 to 150,000 clones, roughly 86% seen once. Sequenced material: peripheral blood, taken 28 days after the second AZD1222 dose. The sequence was obtained from an adult who received the AZD1222 COVID-19 vaccine. This chain uses TRBV5-1 with TRBJ2-1; tentatively, D is TRBD2 (5 bases). CDR3 sequence: CASSLTSFHEQFF. CDR3 nucleotides: TGCGCCAGCAGCTTGACTAGTTTCCATGAGCAGTTCTTC.